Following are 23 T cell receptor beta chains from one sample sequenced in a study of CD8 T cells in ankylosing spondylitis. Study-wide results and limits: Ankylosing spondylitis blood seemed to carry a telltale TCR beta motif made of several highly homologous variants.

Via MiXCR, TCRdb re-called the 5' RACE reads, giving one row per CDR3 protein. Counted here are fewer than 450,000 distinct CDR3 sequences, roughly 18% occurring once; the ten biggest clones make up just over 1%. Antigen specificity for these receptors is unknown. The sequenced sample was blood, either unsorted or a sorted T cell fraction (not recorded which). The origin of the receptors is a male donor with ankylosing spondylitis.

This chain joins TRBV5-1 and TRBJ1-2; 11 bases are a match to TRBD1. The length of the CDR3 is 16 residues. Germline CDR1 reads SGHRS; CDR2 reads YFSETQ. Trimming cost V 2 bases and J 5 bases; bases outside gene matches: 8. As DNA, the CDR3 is TGCGCCAGCAGCTTAGGACAGGGGGCATCGGGATATGGCTACACCTTC. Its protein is CASSLGQGASGYGYTF.

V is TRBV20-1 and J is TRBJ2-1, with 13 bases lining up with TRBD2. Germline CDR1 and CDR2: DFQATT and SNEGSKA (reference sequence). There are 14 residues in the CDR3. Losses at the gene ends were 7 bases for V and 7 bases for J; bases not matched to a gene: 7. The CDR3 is CSVMGLAGRNEQFF. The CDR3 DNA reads TGCAGTGTCATGGGACTAGCGGGGAGAAATGAGCAGTTCTTC.

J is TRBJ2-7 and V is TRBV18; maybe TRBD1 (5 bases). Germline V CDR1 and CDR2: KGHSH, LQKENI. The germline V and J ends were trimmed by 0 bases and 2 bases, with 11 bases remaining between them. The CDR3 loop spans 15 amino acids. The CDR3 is CASSPPQGPPYEQYF. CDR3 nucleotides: TGTGCCAGCTCACCACCCCAGGGCCCTCCCTACGAGCAGTACTTC.

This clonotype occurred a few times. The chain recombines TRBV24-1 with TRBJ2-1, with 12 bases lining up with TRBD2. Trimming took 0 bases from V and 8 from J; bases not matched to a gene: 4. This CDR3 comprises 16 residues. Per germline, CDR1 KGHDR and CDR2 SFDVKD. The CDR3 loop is CATSDLGLAGLYEQFF. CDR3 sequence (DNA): TGTGCCACCAGTGATTTGGGACTAGCGGGATTGTATGAGCAGTTCTTC.

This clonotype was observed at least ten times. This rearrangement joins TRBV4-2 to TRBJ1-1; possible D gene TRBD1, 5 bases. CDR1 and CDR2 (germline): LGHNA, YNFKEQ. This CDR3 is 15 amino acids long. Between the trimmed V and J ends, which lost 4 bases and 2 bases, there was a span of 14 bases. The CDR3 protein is CASSREIGANTEAFF. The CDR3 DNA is TGTGCCAGCAGCCGCGAGATAGGGGCCAACACTGAAGCTTTCTTT.

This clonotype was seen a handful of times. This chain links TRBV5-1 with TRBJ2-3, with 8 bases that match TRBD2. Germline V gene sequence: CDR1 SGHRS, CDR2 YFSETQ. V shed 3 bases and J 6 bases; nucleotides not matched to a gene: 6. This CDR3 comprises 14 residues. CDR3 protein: CASSSGLAGDTQYF. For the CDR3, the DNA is TGCGCCAGCAGCTCTGGACTAGCAGGCGATACGCAGTATTTT.

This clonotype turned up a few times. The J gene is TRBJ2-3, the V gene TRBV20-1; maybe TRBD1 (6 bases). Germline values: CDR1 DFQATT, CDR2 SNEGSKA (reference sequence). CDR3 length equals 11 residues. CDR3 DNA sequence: TGCAGCACGGGACACACAGATACGCAGTATTTT. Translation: CSTGHTDTQYF.

The CDR3 region has the DNA TGCGCCAGCAGCTTGGGAGCCACCGGGGAGCTGTTTTTT. Its protein product is CASSLGATGELFF. The rearrangement links TRBV5-1 to TRBJ2-2, with D uncertain. The germline V gene has CDR1 SGHRS and CDR2 YFSETQ. The V end was cut by 0 bases, the J end by 4 bases, with 4 bases between. The CDR3 consists of 13 residues.

CDR3: CASSPDLAGGYNEQFF. CDR3 nucleotide sequence: TGTGCCAGCAGTCCAGACCTAGCGGGAGGGTACAATGAGCAGTTCTTC. The chain joins TRBV6-2 or TRBV6-3 to TRBJ2-1; the match to TRBD2 covers 12 bases. Germline CDR1 and CDR2: MNHEY and SVGEGT. There are 16 residues in the CDR3. The V segment lost 5 bases and the J segment 4 bases; nucleotides outside the gene matches: 6.

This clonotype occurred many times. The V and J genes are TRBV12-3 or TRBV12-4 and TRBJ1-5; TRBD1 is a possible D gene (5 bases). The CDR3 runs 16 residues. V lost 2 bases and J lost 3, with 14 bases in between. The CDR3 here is CASSLRWGGDNQPQHF. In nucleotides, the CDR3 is TGTGCCAGCAGTTTACGCTGGGGGGGGGACAATCAGCCCCAGCATTTT.

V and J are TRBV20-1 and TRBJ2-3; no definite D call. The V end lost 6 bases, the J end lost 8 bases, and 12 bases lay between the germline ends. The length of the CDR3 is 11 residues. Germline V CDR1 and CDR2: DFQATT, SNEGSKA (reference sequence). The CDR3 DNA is TGCAGTGCAGCAATCCCCGGTACGCAGTATTTT. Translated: CSAAIPGTQYF.

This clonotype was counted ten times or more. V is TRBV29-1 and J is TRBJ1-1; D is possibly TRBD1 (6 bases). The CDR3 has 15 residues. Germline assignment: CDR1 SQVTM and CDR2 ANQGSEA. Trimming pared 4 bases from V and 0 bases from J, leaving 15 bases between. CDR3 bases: TGCAGCGTTGGGGACACTGCCCGGATGAACACTGAAGCTTTCTTT. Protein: CSVGDTARMNTEAFF.

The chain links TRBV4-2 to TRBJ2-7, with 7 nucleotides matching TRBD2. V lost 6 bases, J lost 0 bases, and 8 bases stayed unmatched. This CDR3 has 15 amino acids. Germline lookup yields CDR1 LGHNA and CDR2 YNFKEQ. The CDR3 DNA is TGTGCCAGCAGTCGTCTGACGGGGGGCTCCTACGAGCAGTACTTC. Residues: CASSRLTGGSYEQYF.

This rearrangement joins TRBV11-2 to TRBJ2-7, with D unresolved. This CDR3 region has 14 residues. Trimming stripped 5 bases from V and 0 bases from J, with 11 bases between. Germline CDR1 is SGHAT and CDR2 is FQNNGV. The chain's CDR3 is CASSPDLSSYEQYF. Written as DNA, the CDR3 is TGTGCCAGCAGCCCGGACCTCAGCTCCTACGAGCAGTACTTC.

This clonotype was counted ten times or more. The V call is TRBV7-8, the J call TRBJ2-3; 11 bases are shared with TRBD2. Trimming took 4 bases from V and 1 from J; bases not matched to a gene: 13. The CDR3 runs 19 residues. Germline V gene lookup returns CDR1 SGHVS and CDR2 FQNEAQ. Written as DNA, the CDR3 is TGTGCCAGCAGCTCCCGTCTGATAGCGGGGGGGCGGGGCACAGATACGCAGTATTTT. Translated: CASSSRLIAGGRGTDTQYF.

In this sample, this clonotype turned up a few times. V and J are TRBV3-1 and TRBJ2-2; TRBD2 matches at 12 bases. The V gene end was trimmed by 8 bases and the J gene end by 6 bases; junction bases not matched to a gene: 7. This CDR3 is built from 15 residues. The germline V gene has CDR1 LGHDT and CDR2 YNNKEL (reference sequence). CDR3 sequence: CASASSGGAPGELFF. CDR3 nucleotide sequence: TGTGCCAGCGCATCTAGCGGGGGGGCTCCCGGGGAGCTGTTTTTT.

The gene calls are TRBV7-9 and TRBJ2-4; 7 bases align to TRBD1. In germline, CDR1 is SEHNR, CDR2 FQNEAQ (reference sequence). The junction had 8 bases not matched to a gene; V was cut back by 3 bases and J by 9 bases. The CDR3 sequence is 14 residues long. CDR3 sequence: CASSFSGTDGIQYF. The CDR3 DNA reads TGTGCCAGCAGCTTTTCCGGGACAGATGGCATTCAGTACTTC.

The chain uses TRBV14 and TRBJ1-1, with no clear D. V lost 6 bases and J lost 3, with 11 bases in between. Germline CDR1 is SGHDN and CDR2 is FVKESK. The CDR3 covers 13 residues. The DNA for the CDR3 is TGTGCCAGCAGTGTGGGTTGGCACACTGAAGCTTTCTTT. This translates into CASSVGWHTEAFF. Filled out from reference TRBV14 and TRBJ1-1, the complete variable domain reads EAGVTQFPSHSVIEKGQTVTLRCDPISGHDNLYWYRRVMGKEIKFLLHFVKESKQDESGMPNNRFLAERTGGTYSTLKVQPAELEDSGVYFCASSVGWHTEAFFGQGTRLTVV.

The CDR3 region has the DNA TGTGCCAGCAGCTCTACCCGACGCACAGATACGCAGTATTTT. Amino acid sequence: CASSSTRRTDTQYF. The chain joins TRBV7-9 to TRBJ2-3; D ambiguous. Looked up from germline, CDR1 is SEHNR and CDR2 is FQNEAQ (reference sequence). The V gene lost 4 bases and the J gene lost 1 base, with 9 bases spanning the gap. The CDR3 is 14 residues long.

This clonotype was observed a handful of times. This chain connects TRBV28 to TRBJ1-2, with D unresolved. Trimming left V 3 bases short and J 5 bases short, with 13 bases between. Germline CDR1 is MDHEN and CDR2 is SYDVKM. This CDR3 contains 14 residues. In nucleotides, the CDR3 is TGTGCCAGCAGTTTTGCGAGCGGTTTGTATGGCTACACCTTC. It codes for CASSFASGLYGYTF.

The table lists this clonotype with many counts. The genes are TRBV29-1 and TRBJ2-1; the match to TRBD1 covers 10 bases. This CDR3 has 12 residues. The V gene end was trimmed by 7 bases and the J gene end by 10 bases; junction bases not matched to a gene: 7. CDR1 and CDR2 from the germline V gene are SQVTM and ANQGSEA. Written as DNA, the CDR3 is TGCAGCGCCCGACAGGGGGCAGGGGAGCAGTTCTTC. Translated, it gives CSARQGAGEQFF.

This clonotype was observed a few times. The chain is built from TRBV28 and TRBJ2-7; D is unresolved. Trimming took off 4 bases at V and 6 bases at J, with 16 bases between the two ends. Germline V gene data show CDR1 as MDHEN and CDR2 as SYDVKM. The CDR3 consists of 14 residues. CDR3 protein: CASSSPSVRFEQYF. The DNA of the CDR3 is TGTGCCAGCAGTTCTCCCAGCGTTCGTTTCGAGCAGTACTTC.

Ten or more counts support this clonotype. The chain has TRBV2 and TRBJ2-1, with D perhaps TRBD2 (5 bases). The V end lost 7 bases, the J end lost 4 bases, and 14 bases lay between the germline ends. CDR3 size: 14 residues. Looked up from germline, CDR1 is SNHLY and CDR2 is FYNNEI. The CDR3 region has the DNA TGTGCCAGCAAAGACTATACAATTTACAATGAGCAGTTCTTC. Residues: CASKDYTIYNEQFF. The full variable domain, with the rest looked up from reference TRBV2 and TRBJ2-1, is EPEVTQTPSHQVTQMGQEVILRCVPISNHLYFYWYRQILGQKVEFLVSFYNNEISEKSEIFDDQFSVERPDGSNFTLKIRSTKLEDSAMYFCASKDYTIYNEQFFGPGTRLTVL.